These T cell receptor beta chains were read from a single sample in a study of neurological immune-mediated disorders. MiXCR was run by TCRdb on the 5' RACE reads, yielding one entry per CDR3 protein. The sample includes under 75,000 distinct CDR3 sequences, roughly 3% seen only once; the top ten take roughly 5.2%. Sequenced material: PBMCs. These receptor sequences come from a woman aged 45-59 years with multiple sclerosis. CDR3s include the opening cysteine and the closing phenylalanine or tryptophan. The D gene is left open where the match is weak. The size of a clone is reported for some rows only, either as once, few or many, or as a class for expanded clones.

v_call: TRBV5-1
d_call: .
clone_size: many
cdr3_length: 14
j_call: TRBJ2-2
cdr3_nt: TGCGCCAGCAGCTCCCCCGGGACCTACGGGGAGCTGTTTTTT
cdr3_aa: CASSSPGTYGELFF

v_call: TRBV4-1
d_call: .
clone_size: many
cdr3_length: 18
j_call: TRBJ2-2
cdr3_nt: TGCGCCAGCAGCCAAGATCAAGTTAGGAGGGGTAGTCACGGGGAGCTGTTTTTT
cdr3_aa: CASSQDQVRRGSHGELFF

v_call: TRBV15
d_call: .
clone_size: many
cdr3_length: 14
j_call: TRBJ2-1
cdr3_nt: TGTGCCACCAGCAGAGGAGCCAGGGACAATGAGCAGTTCTTC
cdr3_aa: CATSRGARDNEQFF

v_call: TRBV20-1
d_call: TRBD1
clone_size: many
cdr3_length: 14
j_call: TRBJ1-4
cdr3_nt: TGCAGTGCTAGAGAAGGGGGCTACAATGAAAAACTGTTTTTT
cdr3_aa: CSAREGGYNEKLFF

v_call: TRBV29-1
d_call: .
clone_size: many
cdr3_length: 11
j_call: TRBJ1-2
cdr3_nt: TGCAGCGCGGGAGAGGACTATGGCTACACCTTC
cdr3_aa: CSAGEDYGYTF

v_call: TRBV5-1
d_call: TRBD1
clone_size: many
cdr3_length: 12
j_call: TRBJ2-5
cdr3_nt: TGCGCCAGCACCGGACAGGGGGAGACCCAGTACTTC
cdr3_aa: CASTGQGETQYF

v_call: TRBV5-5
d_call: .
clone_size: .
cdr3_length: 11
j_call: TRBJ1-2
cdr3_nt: TGTGCCAGCAGCCAATCCTATGGCTACACCTTC
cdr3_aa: CASSQSYGYTF

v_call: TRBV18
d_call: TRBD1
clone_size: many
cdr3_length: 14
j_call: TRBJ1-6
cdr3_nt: TGTGCCAGCTCCGCAGGGGGCGACGATTCACCCCTCCACTTT
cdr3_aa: CASSAGGDDSPLHF

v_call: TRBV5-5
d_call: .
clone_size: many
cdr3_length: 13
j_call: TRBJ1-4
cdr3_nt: TGTGCCAGCATGACAGTCCCTAATGAAAAACTGTTTTTT
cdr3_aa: CASMTVPNEKLFF

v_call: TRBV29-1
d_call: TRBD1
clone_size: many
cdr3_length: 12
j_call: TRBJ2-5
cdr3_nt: TGCAGCGTAGCAGGGGGCGGGGAGACCCAGTACTTC
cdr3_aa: CSVAGGGETQYF

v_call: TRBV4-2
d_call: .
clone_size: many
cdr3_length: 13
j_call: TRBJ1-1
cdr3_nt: TGTGCCAGCAGCCAGGGGCGCGCCACTGAAGCTTTCTTT
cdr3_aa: CASSQGRATEAFF

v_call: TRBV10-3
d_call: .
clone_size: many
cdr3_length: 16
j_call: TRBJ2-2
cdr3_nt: TGTGCCATCAGTGAGAGGCCGGGGTTTAATACGGGGGAGCTGTTTTTT
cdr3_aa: CAISERPGFNTGELFF

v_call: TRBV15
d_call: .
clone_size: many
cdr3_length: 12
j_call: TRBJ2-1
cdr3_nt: TGTGCCACCCGAATGTCCTACAATGAGCAGTTCTTC
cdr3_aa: CATRMSYNEQFF

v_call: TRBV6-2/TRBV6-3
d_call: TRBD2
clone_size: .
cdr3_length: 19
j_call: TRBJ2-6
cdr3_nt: TGTGCCAGCAGTTACCGGGCTAGCGGGGGCCCTTCTGGGGCCAACGTCCTGACTTTC
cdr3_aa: CASSYRASGGPSGANVLTF

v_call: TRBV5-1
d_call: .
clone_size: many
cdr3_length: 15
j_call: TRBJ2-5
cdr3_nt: TGCGCCAGCAGCTTGGCCACAGCACAAGGGGAGACCCAGTACTTC
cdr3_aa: CASSLATAQGETQYF

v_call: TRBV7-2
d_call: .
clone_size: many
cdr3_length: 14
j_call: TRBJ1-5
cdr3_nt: TGTGCCAGCAGCTTGGGCATCCCAAATCAGCCCCAGCATTTT
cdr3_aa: CASSLGIPNQPQHF

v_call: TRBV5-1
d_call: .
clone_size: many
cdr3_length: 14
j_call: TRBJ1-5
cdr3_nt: TGCGCCAGCAGCTTGGATGGAGTAATGCAGCCCCAGCATTTT
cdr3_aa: CASSLDGVMQPQHF

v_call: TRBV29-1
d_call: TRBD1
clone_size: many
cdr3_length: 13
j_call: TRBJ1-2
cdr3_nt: TGCAGCGTCCCGACAGGGGAACTCTATGGCTACACCTTC
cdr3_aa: CSVPTGELYGYTF

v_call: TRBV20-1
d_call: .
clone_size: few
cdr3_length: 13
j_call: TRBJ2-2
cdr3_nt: TGCAGTGAGGACGGAATAGTGGGCGGGGAGCTGTTTTTT
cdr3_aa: CSEDGIVGGELFF

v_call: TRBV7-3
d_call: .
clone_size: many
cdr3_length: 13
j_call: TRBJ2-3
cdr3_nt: TGTGCCAGCAGCTCTGCGCCCCCAGATACGCAGTATTTT
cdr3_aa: CASSSAPPDTQYF

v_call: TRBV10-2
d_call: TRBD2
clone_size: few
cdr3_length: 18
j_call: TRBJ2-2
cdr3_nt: TGCGCCAGCAGTTTGAGGACTAGCGGGAGGGCCAGCACCGGGGAGCTGTTTTTT
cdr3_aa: CASSLRTSGRASTGELFF

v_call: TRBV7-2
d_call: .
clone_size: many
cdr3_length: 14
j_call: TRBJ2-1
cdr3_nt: TGTGCCAGCAGCCTGCGGGGTTCCTACAATGAGCAGTTCTTC
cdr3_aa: CASSLRGSYNEQFF

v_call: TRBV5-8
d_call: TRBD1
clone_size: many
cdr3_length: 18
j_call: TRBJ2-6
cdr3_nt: TGTGCCAGCAGCTACCTTGGGACAGTTCTAACTGGGGCCAACGTCCTGACTTTC
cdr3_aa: CASSYLGTVLTGANVLTF

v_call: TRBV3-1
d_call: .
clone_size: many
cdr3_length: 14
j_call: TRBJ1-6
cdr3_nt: TGTGCCAGCAGCCCTCGGCCCGGCGATACACCCCTCCACTTT
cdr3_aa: CASSPRPGDTPLHF

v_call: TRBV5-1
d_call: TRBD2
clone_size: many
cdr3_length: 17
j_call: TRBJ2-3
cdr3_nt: TGCGCCAGCAGCTTGGGACTAGCGGGAGCTTCCGCAGATACGCAGTATTTT
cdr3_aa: CASSLGLAGASADTQYF

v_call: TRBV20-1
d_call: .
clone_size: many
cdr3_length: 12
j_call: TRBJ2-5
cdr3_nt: TGCAGTGCTAGAGTAGAGGGCCAGACCCAGTACTTC
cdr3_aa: CSARVEGQTQYF

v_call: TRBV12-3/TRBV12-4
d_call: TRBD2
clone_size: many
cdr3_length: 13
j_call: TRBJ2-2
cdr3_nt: TGTGCCAGCAGTAGCGGGAGGGGCGGGGAGCTGTTTTTT
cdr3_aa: CASSSGRGGELFF

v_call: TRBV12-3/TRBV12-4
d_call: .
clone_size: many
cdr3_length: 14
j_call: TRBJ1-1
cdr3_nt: TGTGCCAGCAGTTTAGTTGAAGAAGCAACTGAAGCTTTCTTT
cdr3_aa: CASSLVEEATEAFF

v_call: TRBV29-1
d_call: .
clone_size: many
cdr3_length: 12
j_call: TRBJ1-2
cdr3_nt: TGCAGCGCAACTGGGACGGTCTATGGCTACACCTTC
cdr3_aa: CSATGTVYGYTF

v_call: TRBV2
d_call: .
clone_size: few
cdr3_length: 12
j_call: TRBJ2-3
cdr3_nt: TGTGCCAGCAGGGTGGGTGCAGATACGCAGTATTTT
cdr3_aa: CASRVGADTQYF

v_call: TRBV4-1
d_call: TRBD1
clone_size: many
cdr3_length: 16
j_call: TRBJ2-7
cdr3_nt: TGCGCCAGCAGCCAAGATTTGTCAGGGGGCTTATACGAGCAGTACTTC
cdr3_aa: CASSQDLSGGLYEQYF

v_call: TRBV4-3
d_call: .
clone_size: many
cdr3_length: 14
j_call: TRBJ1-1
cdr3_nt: TGCGCCAGCAGCCAAGTACACAGGCCCACTGAAGCTTTCTTT
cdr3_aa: CASSQVHRPTEAFF

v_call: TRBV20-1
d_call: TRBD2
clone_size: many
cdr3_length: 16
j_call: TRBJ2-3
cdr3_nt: TGCAGTGCTAGGGCGACTAGCGGGTCTAGCACAGATACGCAGTATTTT
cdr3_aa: CSARATSGSSTDTQYF

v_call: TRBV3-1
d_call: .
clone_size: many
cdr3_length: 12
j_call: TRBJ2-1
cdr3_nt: TGTGCCAGCAGCCAAGAATGGGGGGAGCAGTTCTTC
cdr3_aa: CASSQEWGEQFF

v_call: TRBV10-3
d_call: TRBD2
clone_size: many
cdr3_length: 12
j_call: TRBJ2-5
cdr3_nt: TGTGCCATCGCGACTAGCGCAGAGACCCAGTACTTC
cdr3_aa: CAIATSAETQYF

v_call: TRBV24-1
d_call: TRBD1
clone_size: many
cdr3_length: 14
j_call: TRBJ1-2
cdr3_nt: TGTGCCACCTCCGGGACAGGGTCCCTCTATGGCTACACCTTC
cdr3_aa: CATSGTGSLYGYTF

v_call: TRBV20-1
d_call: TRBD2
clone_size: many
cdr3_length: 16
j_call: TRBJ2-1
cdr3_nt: TGCAGTGCTAGAGCCGTAGGCGGGAGTAGCTACAATGAGCAGTTCTTC
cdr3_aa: CSARAVGGSSYNEQFF

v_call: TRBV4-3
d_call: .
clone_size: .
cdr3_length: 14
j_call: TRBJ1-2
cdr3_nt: TGCACCAGCAGCCATGGTTTCGGGGCCTATGGCTACACCTTC
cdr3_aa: CTSSHGFGAYGYTF

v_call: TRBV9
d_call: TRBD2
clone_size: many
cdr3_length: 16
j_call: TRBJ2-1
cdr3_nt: TGTGCCAGCAGCGTAACCCGGGTCGGGGGGGCGGATGAGCAGTTCTTC
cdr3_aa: CASSVTRVGGADEQFF

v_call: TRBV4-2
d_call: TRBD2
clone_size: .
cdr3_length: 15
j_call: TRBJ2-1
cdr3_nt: TGTGCCAGCAGCCAAGAAGCGGGAGGGTACAATGAGCAGTTCTTC
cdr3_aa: CASSQEAGGYNEQFF

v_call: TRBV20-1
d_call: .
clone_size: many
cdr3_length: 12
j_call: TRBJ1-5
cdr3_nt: TGCAGTGCTACGAAGGGGGATCAGCCCCAGCATTTT
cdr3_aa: CSATKGDQPQHF

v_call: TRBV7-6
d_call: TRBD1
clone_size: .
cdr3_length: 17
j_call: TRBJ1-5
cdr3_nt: TGTGCCAGCAGCTTGGGAAGAGAACAGGGGGCAGGGCAGCCCCAGCATTTT
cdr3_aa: CASSLGREQGAGQPQHF

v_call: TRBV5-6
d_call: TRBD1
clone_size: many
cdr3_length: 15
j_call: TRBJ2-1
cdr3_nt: TGTGCCAGCAGCTTTGGGACAGGGGGCGGGAATGAGCAGTTCTTC
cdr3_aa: CASSFGTGGGNEQFF

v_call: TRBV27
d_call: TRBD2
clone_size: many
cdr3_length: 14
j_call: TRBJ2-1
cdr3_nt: TGTGCAACCCAAGGCGCGGGAGTGGATAATGAGCAGTTCTTC
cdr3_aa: CATQGAGVDNEQFF

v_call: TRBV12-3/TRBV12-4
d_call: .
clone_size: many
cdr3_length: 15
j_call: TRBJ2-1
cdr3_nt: TGTGCCAGCAGTGAACAGCAGGCGGGCTACAATGAGCAGTTCTTC
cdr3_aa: CASSEQQAGYNEQFF

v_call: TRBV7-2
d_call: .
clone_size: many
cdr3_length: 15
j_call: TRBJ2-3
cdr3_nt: TGTGCCAGCAGACCGCCGGGACTCAAGGGAGATACGCAGTATTTT
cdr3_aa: CASRPPGLKGDTQYF

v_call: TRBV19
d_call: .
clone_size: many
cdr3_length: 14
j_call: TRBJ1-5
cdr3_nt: TGTGCCAGTAGGGAGGAAGCGAGCAATCAGCCCCAGCATTTT
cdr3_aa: CASREEASNQPQHF

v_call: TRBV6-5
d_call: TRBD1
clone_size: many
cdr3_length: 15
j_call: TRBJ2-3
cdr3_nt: TGTGCCAGCAGTCGAGGGGACAGGGGATCAGATACGCAGTATTTT
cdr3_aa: CASSRGDRGSDTQYF

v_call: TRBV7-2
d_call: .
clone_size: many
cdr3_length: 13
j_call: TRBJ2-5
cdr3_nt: TGTGCCAGCAGCCCGGTGGGTGGGGAGACCCAGTACTTC
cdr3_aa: CASSPVGGETQYF

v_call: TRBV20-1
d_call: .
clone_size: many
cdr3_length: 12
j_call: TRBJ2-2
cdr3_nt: TGCAGTGCTAGGCGGACCCCCGGGGAGCTGTTTTTT
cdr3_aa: CSARRTPGELFF

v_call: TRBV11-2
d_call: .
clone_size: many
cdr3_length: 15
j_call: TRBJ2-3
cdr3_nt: TGTGCCAGCAGCTTACGGGGGGCGAGAACAGATACGCAGTATTTT
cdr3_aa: CASSLRGARTDTQYF